This T cell receptor (beta chain) was captured in a study of CD8 T cells in Susac syndrome. This clonotype has a single count. The authors carried out high-throughput sequencing of TCR beta. They applied it to CD8+ and CD4+ T cells obtained from blood. The study used treatment-naive patients who had stable or active relapsing-remitting disease as multiple sclerosis controls. The authors reverse transcribed roughly 0.5 to 1 ug RNA with random hexamers. Amplification of TCR beta CDR3 used immunoSEQ multiplex PCR across 54 Vbeta and 13 Jbeta. TCRdb redid the calling of the immunoSEQ multiplex PCR reads with MiXCR, one entry per CDR3 protein. The sample has just over 300,000 distinct CDR3 sequences, under 95% seen once. CDR3 length equals 14 residues. In germline, CDR1 is DFQATT, CDR2 SNEGSKA (reference sequence). Trimming removed 2 bases from V and 7 bases from J; junction bases left unmatched: 9.

This chain links TRBV20-1 with TRBJ2-3; 7 bases agree with TRBD2. The sequence derives from a human donor with multiple sclerosis. Input material: CD4+ T cells from PBMCs. CDR3 nucleotide sequence: TGCAGTGCTAGACCGGCCAGCGGGGTAAATACGCAGTATTTT. Encoded protein: CSARPASGVNTQYF.